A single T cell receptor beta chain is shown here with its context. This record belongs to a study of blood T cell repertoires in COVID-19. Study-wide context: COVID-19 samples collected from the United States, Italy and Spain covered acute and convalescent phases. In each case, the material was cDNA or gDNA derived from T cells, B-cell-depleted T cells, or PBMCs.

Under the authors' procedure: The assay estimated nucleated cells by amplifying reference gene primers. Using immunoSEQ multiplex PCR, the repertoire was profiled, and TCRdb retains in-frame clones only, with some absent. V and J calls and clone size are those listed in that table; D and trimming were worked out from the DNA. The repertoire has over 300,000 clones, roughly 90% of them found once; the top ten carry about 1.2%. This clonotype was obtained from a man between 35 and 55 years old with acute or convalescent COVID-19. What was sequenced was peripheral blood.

CDR3 coding DNA: TGTGCCAGTAGTATAGGCCCCGGGACAGGGGGCCTTCTTGGAGAGACCCAGTACTTC. Protein: CASSIGPGTGGLLGETQYF. The rearrangement uses TRBV19 and TRBJ2-5, with 12 positions matching TRBD1. The CDR3 is 19 residues long. Trimming cost V 1 base and J 4 bases; bases outside gene matches: 13. CDR1 LNHDA and CDR2 SQIVND come from the germline V gene (reference sequence).